This T cell receptor (beta chain) was sequenced during a study of blood T cell repertoires in COVID-19. Study details: COVID-19 samples collected from the United States, Italy and Spain covered acute and convalescent phases. PBMCs, B-cell-depleted T cells, or T cells provided the cDNA or gDNA that made up the material.

Germline loops: CDR1 MDHEN, CDR2 SYDVKM. CDR3 length: 17 amino acids. After removal of 6 bases from V and 0 bases from J, the junction contained 6 bases not matched to a gene. In the authors' methods: Estimates of nucleated cell counts were drawn from the amplification of reference gene primers. TCRdb's table, derived via immunoSEQ multiplex PCR, lists solely in-frame clones and lacks some. V and J calls and clone size are as listed in that table; D and trimming were resolved from the DNA. The sample lists just under 60,000 clones, 65% to 80% seen once, with roughly 10% in the top ten. The sample taken for sequencing was peripheral blood. The rearrangement joins TRBV28 to TRBJ2-1, with TRBD1 identical over 12 bases. The clonotype originates from a human donor in a cohort sampled during active COVID-19. The CDR3 sequence is CASRGTGGLYSYNEQFF. CDR3 bases: TGTGCCAGCAGGGGGACAGGGGGCTTATACTCCTACAATGAGCAGTTCTTC.